At least ten counts were recorded for the clone carrying this TCR beta chain. Its target is not known. TCRdb reprocessed the reads with MiXCR, giving one entry per CDR3 protein. The data show approximately 910,000 distinct CDR3 sequences, with about a third seen just once and over 13% held by the top ten. This sample is part of a study of T cell repertoires in cytomegalovirus infection. Study-wide context: Public TCR beta signatures provided an indication of both CMV infection and a matching HLA type.

The CDR3 loop spans 15 amino acids. The V gene lost 7 bases and the J gene lost 2 bases, with 17 bases spanning the gap. CDR1 and CDR2 from the germline V gene are MNHNS and SASEGT. Whole-study findings and limits: People with CMV and the relevant HLA were identified by cumulative public TCR beta family frequency. The study found HLA-C-restricted CMV-specific TCR beta clonotypes dominating the ex vivo response.

The genes are TRBV6-1 and TRBJ1-2; TRBD1 might be the D (6 bases). The receptor's source is a human donor in good health (CMV status not recorded). Some clones in this sample may be carry-over from other donors' samples. The source material was cultured CD8+ T cells from PBMCs, sampled from culture after CMV antigen stimulation. DNA of the CDR3: TGTGCCAGCAACAGGGACACCCTTGGGAACTATGGCTACACCTTC. Protein: CASNRDTLGNYGYTF.